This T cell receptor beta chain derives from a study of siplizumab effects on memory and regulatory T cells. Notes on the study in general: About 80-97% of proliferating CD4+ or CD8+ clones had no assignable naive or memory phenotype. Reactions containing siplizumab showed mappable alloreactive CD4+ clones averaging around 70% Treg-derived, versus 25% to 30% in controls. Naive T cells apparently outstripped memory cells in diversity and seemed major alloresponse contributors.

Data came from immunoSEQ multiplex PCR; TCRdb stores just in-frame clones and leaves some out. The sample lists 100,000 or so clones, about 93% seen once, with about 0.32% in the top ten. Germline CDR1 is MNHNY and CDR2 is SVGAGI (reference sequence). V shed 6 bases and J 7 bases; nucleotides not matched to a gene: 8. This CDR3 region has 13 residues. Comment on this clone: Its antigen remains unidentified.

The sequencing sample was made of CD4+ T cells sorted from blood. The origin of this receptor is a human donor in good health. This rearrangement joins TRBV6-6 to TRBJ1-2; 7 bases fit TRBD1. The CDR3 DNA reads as TGTGCCAGCAGGCCCGACAGGGATGGTGGCTACACCTTC. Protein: CASRPDRDGGYTF.